Presented here are 2 T cell receptor beta chains from one specimen sequenced in a study of blood T cell repertoires in COVID-19 (dated by TCRdb to the early 2020s). Libraries were prepared through the immunoSEQ multiplex PCR assay. TCRdb holds this immuneACCESS table with in-frame rearrangements only. Some clones are missing; in checked studies, unresolved V genes explain under half, and the rest has no known cause. Recorded for this sample are around 230,000 clones; 88% of them occurred a single time. The ten largest clones take up just over 2.5% of the sample. Specimen: PBMCs or T cells enriched from blood (not recorded which). The receptors were gathered from a woman in her twenties or thirties who had recovered from COVID-19.

The chain is built from TRBV10-3 and TRBJ1-6; 7 bases align to TRBD1. There are 16 residues in the CDR3. Germline V gene data show CDR1 as ENHRY and CDR2 as SYGVKD. The V segment lost 0 bases and the J segment 5 bases; nucleotides outside the gene matches: 4. The CDR3 sequence is CAISESEGADNSPLHF. CDR3 sequence (DNA): TGTGCCATCAGTGAGTCAGAGGGGGCGGATAATTCACCCCTCCACTTT.

This clone appeared many times. The J gene is TRBJ2-7, the V gene TRBV4-1; tentative D call: TRBD1 (6 bases). The CDR3 runs to 14 residues. Trimming pared 0 bases from V and 12 bases from J, leaving 18 bases between. CDR1 is MGHRA, CDR2 YSYEKL, per germline. This chain's CDR3 is CASSQDRQGGLRYF. CDR3 bases: TGCGCCAGCAGCCAAGATCGGCAAGGGGGTTTAAGGTACTTC.